The 32 T cell receptor beta chains presented below share a single source sample, sequenced in a study of Graves' ophthalmopathy and Graves' hyperthyroidism (dated by TCRdb to 2016 to 2019). Sequencing instrument: Illumina HiSeq 2000. TCR beta CDR3 regions were amplified from RNA transcripts for repertoire sequencing. The first round was an RT-PCR using HTBI primers with the Qiagen OneStep RT-PCR kit, and this first round was followed by a second-round multiplex PCR, then size selection and purification. TCRdb ran its own pipeline on the public reads, namely fastp trimming at Q25 and MiXCR clone calling, and kept in-frame beta chains. Entries that share a CDR3 protein sequence are merged under the most common genes and DNA. The sample includes 400,000 or so distinct CDR3 sequences, with 15% to 17% observed a single time. About 7% of the sample rests with the top ten. The sample taken for sequencing was peripheral blood. Receptors originate from a woman under 30 with stable Graves' hyperthyroidism. Donor details come from another sample of the same person, matched by shared clones.

This clonotype was recorded many times. V usage is TRBV12-3 or TRBV12-4 and J usage is TRBJ1-1, with 9 bases identical to TRBD1. J was trimmed by 5 bases and V by 5 bases; bases with no gene match: 6. The CDR3 consists of 14 residues. This CDR3 reads CASSRTGGGTEAFF. The CDR3 nucleotides are TGTGCCAGCAGTCGAACAGGGGGCGGTACTGAAGCTTTCTTT.

The table lists this clonotype with many counts. The chain links TRBV2 to TRBJ1-1, with D possibly being TRBD1 (5 bases). The V and J ends lost 3 bases and 0 bases respectively, with 8 bases between them. CDR3 length: 14 residues. The germline V gene has CDR1 SNHLY and CDR2 FYNNEI. CDR3: CASSDRAVNTEAFF. Written as DNA, the CDR3 is TGTGCCAGCAGTGACAGGGCGGTGAACACTGAAGCTTTCTTT. The full variable domain, rest sourced from reference TRBV2 and TRBJ1-1, is EPEVTQTPSHQVTQMGQEVILRCVPISNHLYFYWYRQILGQKVEFLVSFYNNEISEKSEIFDDQFSVERPDGSNFTLKIRSTKLEDSAMYFCASSDRAVNTEAFFGQGTRLTVV.

This clonotype was recorded at least ten times. J is TRBJ1-1 and V is TRBV25-1; 7 nucleotides line up with TRBD1. The V gene end was trimmed by 6 bases and the J gene end by 5 bases; junction bases not matched to a gene: 12. This CDR3 spans 15 amino acids. Germline values: CDR1 MGHDK, CDR2 SYGVNS. CDR3 coding DNA: TGTGCCAGCAGAAAACCGGGACAGTGGGGGACTGAAGCTTTCTTT. Translation: CASRKPGQWGTEAFF.

This clonotype was counted many times. The chain links TRBV11-1 to TRBJ1-5; 8 nucleotides agree with TRBD1. The J segment lost 3 bases and the V segment lost 5 bases, leaving 3 bases of the junction unmatched. Germline lookup yields CDR1 SGHAT and CDR2 FQDESV (reference sequence). The CDR3 loop spans 14 amino acids. CDR3 sequence: CASSQGANNQPQHF. The CDR3, as DNA: TGTGCCAGCAGCCAGGGGGCGAACAATCAGCCCCAGCATTTT. The full variable domain, with the rest looked up from reference TRBV11-1 and TRBJ1-5, is EAEVAQSPRYKITEKSQAVAFWCDPISGHATLYWYRQILGQGPELLVQFQDESVVDDSQLPKDRFSAERLKGVDSTLKIQPAELGDSAMYLCASSQGANNQPQHFGDGTRLSIL.

At least ten counts were recorded for this clonotype. This chain links TRBV15 with TRBJ1-2; 9 bases align to TRBD1. Germline values: CDR1 LNHNV, CDR2 YYDKDF (reference sequence). The CDR3 is 15 amino acids. The trim removed 3 bases at V and 4 bases at J, leaving 6 bases unmatched. This chain's CDR3 is CATSRTGTGTYGYTF. The CDR3 coding sequence is TGTGCCACCAGCAGGACCGGGACAGGGACCTATGGCTACACCTTC.

Remarks on this clonotype: This clone may be a read error of a much larger clone one base away. This chain links TRBV12-3 or TRBV12-4 with TRBJ2-5, with D tentatively TRBD2 (7 bases). The CDR3 spans 17 residues. Deletions cut 6 bases from V and 12 bases from J, with 32 bases between. CDR3 protein: CASRGHGLAALQEAKYF. DNA for the CDR3: TGTGCCAGCAGGGGACACGGGCTAGCGGCGCTCCAAGAGGCCAAGTACTTC.

This clonotype was recorded many times. The chain joins TRBV29-1 to TRBJ1-2, with TRBD1 matching over 7 bases. The CDR3 has 13 residues. The germline V gene encodes CDR1 SQVTM and CDR2 ANQGSEA. V dropped 6 bases and J dropped 8; count of bases not matched to a gene: 12. CDR3 sequence reads: CSVRGDASGGYTF. CDR3 DNA sequence: TGCAGCGTCAGGGGGGACGCCTCCGGGGGCTACACCTTC. Drawing the rest from reference TRBV29-1 and TRBJ1-2, the complete variable domain is SAVISQKPSRDICQRGTSLTIQCQVDSQVTMMFWYRQQPGQSLTLIATANQGSEATYESGFVIDKFPISRPNLTFSTLTVSNMSPEDSSIYLCSVRGDASGGYTFGSGTRLTVV.

This clonotype was counted ten times or more. V usage is TRBV12-3 or TRBV12-4 and J usage is TRBJ2-7; TRBD1 aligns across 8 bases. The V gene end was trimmed by 5 bases and the J gene end by 3 bases; junction bases not matched to a gene: 15. The CDR3 extends over 17 amino acids. The CDR3 region has the DNA TGTGCCAGCAGTCCACTAGCCTCAGGGGGCATCATCTACGAGCAGTACTTC. Its protein product is CASSPLASGGIIYEQYF.

This clonotype was counted ten times or more. The V gene is TRBV14, the J gene TRBJ1-2; tentative D call: TRBD1 (6 bases). The germline V gene encodes CDR1 SGHDN and CDR2 FVKESK. The CDR3 is 16 amino acids. The germline V and J ends were trimmed by 6 bases and 0 bases, with 17 bases remaining between them. CDR3 DNA sequence: TGTGCCAGCAGTCGCGAGCGCAGGGGATCTAACTATGGCTACACCTTC. Its protein product is CASSRERRGSNYGYTF.

The chain couples TRBV2 to TRBJ2-7; D may be TRBD2 (5 bases). From germline, CDR1 is SNHLY and CDR2 FYNNEI. This CDR3 region has 14 residues. V was pared by 4 bases and J by 0 bases, with 10 bases between. The CDR3, as DNA: TGTGCCAGCAGTGCTACTAGGGACTCCTACGAGCAGTACTTC. This gives the protein CASSATRDSYEQYF. Together with reference TRBV2 and TRBJ2-7, the CDR3 gives the full variable domain: EPEVTQTPSHQVTQMGQEVILRCVPISNHLYFYWYRQILGQKVEFLVSFYNNEISEKSEIFDDQFSVERPDGSNFTLKIRSTKLEDSAMYFCASSATRDSYEQYFGPGTRLTVT.

This clonotype was found many times. The gene calls are TRBV6-1 and TRBJ1-5; TRBD1 matches 7 bases. The CDR3 loop spans 13 amino acids. V shed 6 bases, J shed 1 base, and the junction held 0 bases outside the gene matches. Germline CDR1 reads MNHNS; CDR2 reads SASEGT. The CDR3 reads CASRGQSNQPQHF. Here the CDR3 DNA reads TGTGCCAGCAGGGGACAGAGCAATCAGCCCCAGCATTTT.

This clonotype has a count of ten or more. The J gene is TRBJ2-5, the V gene TRBV7-2, with D perhaps TRBD2 (5 bases). The germline V and J ends were trimmed by 1 base and 2 bases, with 8 bases remaining between them. Germline loops: CDR1 SGHTA, CDR2 FQGNSA. The CDR3 spans 14 residues. Here the CDR3 reads CASSLVSVQETQYF. CDR3 nucleotide sequence: TGTGCCAGCAGCTTAGTTAGCGTACAAGAGACCCAGTACTTC.

This clonotype was picked up many times. The chain has TRBV19 and TRBJ1-2; unclear D gene. V lost 3 bases and J lost 2, with 13 bases in between. Germline CDR1 LNHDA, CDR2 SQIVND (reference sequence). The CDR3 covers 15 residues. The CDR3: CASSIGSGINYGYTF. Here the CDR3 DNA reads TGTGCCAGTAGTATTGGGTCCGGGATAAACTATGGCTACACCTTC. Drawing the rest from reference TRBV19 and TRBJ1-2, the complete variable domain is DGGITQSPKYLFRKEGQNVTLSCEQNLNHDAMYWYRQDPGQGLRLIYYSQIVNDFQKGDIAEGYSVSREKKESFPLTVTSAQKNPTAFYLCASSIGSGINYGYTFGSGTRLTVV.

This clonotype has more than one count but fewer than ten. This sequence joins TRBV25-1 and TRBJ1-3; D gene unclear. The V gene lost 7 bases and the J gene lost 2 bases, with 3 bases spanning the gap. This CDR3 spans 11 amino acids. Germline CDR1 reads MGHDK; CDR2 reads SYGVNS. CDR3 protein: CASIAGNTIYF. The CDR3 DNA follows: TGTGCCAGCATCGCTGGAAACACCATATATTTT.

Comment on this clonotype: A much larger clone differs from this one at a single base, so this may be a read error. V is TRBV2 and J is TRBJ2-4; D might be TRBD1 (5 bases). The CDR3 is 14 amino acids. Germline loops: CDR1 SNHLY, CDR2 FYNNEI. Here the CDR3 reads CASSDRQYKNIKYF. The DNA for the CDR3 is TGTGCCAGCAGTGACCGACAGTACAAAAACATTAAGTACTTC.

This chain's CDR3 is CASNKGGHSYEQYF. In nucleotides, the CDR3 is TGTGCCAGCAACAAGGGGGGGCATTCCTACGAGCAGTACTTC. The chain combines TRBV6-1 with TRBJ2-7; tentatively, D is TRBD2 (7 bases). V shed 7 bases and J shed 1 base, with 14 bases lying between them. Germline loops: CDR1 MNHNS, CDR2 SASEGT. CDR3 length equals 14 residues.

This clonotype has at least ten counts. The CDR3, as DNA: TGTGCCAGCAGCCTGTTTACTGGGACAGGGGTCCCCTACGAGCAGTACTTC. It yields the protein CASSLFTGTGVPYEQYF. The rearrangement links TRBV14 to TRBJ2-7; 10 positions match TRBD1. Germline V gives CDR1 SGHDN, CDR2 FVKESK. Trimming removed 4 bases from V and 2 bases from J; junction bases left unmatched: 11. The CDR3 has 17 residues.

This clonotype has a handful of counts. Compared with germline, one end of the junction differs, possibly owing to a read error. V gene TRBV10-3 combines with J gene TRBJ2-2, with D perhaps TRBD1 or TRBD2 (5 bases each). CDR3 length: 15 residues. The germline V gene encodes CDR1 ENHRY and CDR2 SYGVKD. The CDR3 nucleotides read TGTGCCATCAGAGACAGCGCGTTAAACACCGGGGAGCCGTTTTTT. Translation: CAIRDSALNTGEPFF.

This clonotype has a count of ten or more. CDR3 amino acids: CSARSGTGANTEAFF. DNA of the CDR3: TGCAGTGCTAGATCGGGGACAGGGGCTAACACTGAAGCTTTCTTT. This chain links TRBV20-1 with TRBJ1-1, with 10 bases matching TRBD1. From germline, CDR1 is DFQATT and CDR2 SNEGSKA (reference sequence). V lost 2 bases to trimming and J lost 2 bases; unmatched junction nucleotides: 5. CDR3 length: 15 residues.

This clonotype was seen a few times. The chain couples TRBV20-1 to TRBJ2-7, with TRBD1 identical over 10 bases. Looked up from germline, CDR1 is DFQATT and CDR2 is SNEGSKA (reference sequence). J lost 7 bases, V lost 5 bases, and 17 bases had no gene match. The CDR3 contains 16 residues. CDR3 region: CSAASGTGAGAREQYF. In nucleotides, the CDR3 is TGCAGTGCTGCCTCCGGGACAGGGGCCGGGGCTCGGGAGCAGTACTTC.

Notes on this clonotype: A clone one base away is much larger, so this may be a read error. The CDR3 protein is CSARDVFAGQGIEACF. CDR3 nucleotides: TGCAGTGCTAGAGATGTTTTTGCGGGACAGGGCATTGAAGCTTGCTTT. The rearrangement uses TRBV20-1 and TRBJ1-1; 9 bases are a match to TRBD1. This CDR3 region has 16 residues. Germline-derived CDR1 and CDR2 are DFQATT and SNEGSKA (reference sequence).

This clonotype was seen repeatedly, ten times or more. The chain's CDR3 is CASRSRPSTNYGYTF. In DNA form, the CDR3 reads TGTGCCAGCAGGAGCCGGCCTTCCACTAACTATGGCTACACCTTC. The rearrangement links TRBV6-1 to TRBJ1-2, with D unresolved. Germline lookup yields CDR1 MNHNS and CDR2 SASEGT. This CDR3 spans 15 amino acids. Trimming took 6 bases from V and 0 from J, leaving 14 bases between them.

This clonotype was seen at least ten times. The V and J genes are TRBV12-3 or TRBV12-4 and TRBJ2-5, with D perhaps matching TRBD1 or TRBD2 (5 bases each). This CDR3 is built from 13 residues. Trimming cost V 7 bases and J 0 bases, with 9 bases left between them. CDR3 bases: TGTGCCAGCACCGGGACGAACCAAGAGACCCAGTACTTC. Encoded protein: CASTGTNQETQYF.

This clonotype came up many times. The rearrangement uses TRBV6-1 and TRBJ1-6, with a possible D match to TRBD1 (5 bases). Germline loops: CDR1 MNHNS, CDR2 SASEGT. V was trimmed by 2 bases and J by 8 bases, leaving 13 bases between them. The CDR3 has 15 amino acids. In DNA form, the CDR3 reads TGTGCCAGCAGTGAAAGGGCAGGGAAAGATTCACCCCTCCACTTT. Translation: CASSERAGKDSPLHF.

This clonotype was recorded at least ten times. The V call is TRBV6-2 or TRBV6-3, the J call TRBJ2-7; D remains ambiguous. The CDR3 is made up of 11 amino acids. Per the germline V gene, CDR1 is MNHEY and CDR2 is SVGEGT. The V end lost 8 bases, the J end lost 2 bases, and 7 bases lay between the germline ends. CDR3 protein: CASGKAYEQYF. The DNA for the CDR3 is TGTGCCAGCGGGAAGGCCTACGAGCAGTACTTC.

A remark on this clonotype: An end of the junction differs from the germline gene, which may be a read error. This chain uses TRBV3-1 with TRBJ1-1; D gene ambiguous. The CDR3 extends over 13 amino acids. Germline values: CDR1 LGHDT, CDR2 YNNKEL (reference sequence). The CDR3 loop reads CASRTTANAEAFF. CDR3 bases: TGTGCCAGCAGAACCACTGCGAACGCTGAAGCTTTCTTT.

This chain joins TRBV7-2 and TRBJ2-6, with D unresolved. The CDR3 contains 15 residues. V was pared by 7 bases and J by 1 base, with 11 bases between. Germline loops: CDR1 SGHTA, CDR2 FQGNSA. CDR3 sequence: CASNGRKSGANVLTF. The CDR3 DNA reads TGTGCCAGCAACGGACGTAAATCTGGGGCCAACGTCCTGACTTTC.

This clonotype came up many times. This chain connects TRBV11-2 to TRBJ2-7; 12 positions match TRBD1. Germline V gene data show CDR1 as SGHAT and CDR2 as FQNNGV. Germline trimming cut 5 bases from V and 4 bases from J; bases unmatched to any gene: 6. This CDR3 has 15 residues. CDR3 loop: CASSLRDRGLYEQYF. For the CDR3, the DNA is TGTGCCAGCAGCCTCCGGGACAGGGGGCTGTACGAGCAGTACTTC.

The chain couples TRBV7-8 to TRBJ1-1; possibly TRBD1 for D (5 bases). Per the germline V gene, CDR1 is SGHVS and CDR2 is FQNEAQ. This CDR3 contains 16 residues. Trimming left V 5 bases short and J 1 base short, with 17 bases between. CDR3 coding DNA: TGTGCCAGCAGCCCCACGGGGGGAAGAGGGAACACTGAAGCTTTCTTT. Protein: CASSPTGGRGNTEAFF.

This clonotype was counted many times. The chain combines TRBV12-3 or TRBV12-4 with TRBJ2-4; no reliable D call. The ends were cut back, 2 bases at V and 6 bases at J, with 8 bases in the middle. The CDR3 loop spans 13 amino acids. The CDR3 DNA reads as TGTGCCAGCAGTTTATGGCGGAGAAACATTCAGTACTTC. Protein sequence: CASSLWRRNIQYF.

This clonotype was observed at least ten times. The V call is TRBV29-1, the J call TRBJ1-5, with 9 positions matching TRBD1. Germline values: CDR1 SQVTM, CDR2 ANQGSEA. J was trimmed by 2 bases and V by 4 bases; bases with no gene match: 3. This CDR3 spans 14 amino acids. CDR3 DNA: TGCAGCGTTGGTACAGGGGGCGGCAATCAGCCCCAGCATTTT. Protein sequence: CSVGTGGGNQPQHF.

The chain joins TRBV6-1 to TRBJ2-5; D unclear. The length of the CDR3 is 12 residues. Germline V CDR1 and CDR2: MNHNS, SASEGT. Trimming took off 8 bases at V and 1 base at J, with 8 bases between the two ends. CDR3 protein: CASGRIQETQYF. The CDR3 coding sequence is TGTGCCAGCGGCAGGATCCAAGAGACCCAGTACTTC.